Shown below are 4 T cell receptor beta chains from a single sample sequenced in a study of STAT3 mutations in large granular lymphocyte leukemia. Generated by immunoSEQ multiplex PCR, the TCRdb table keeps only in-frame clones and is missing some. This sample has about 42,000 clones; about 81% occur once, and the top ten carry approximately 0.39%. Study-wide results and limits: In T-cell large granular lymphocyte leukemia, about half of patients showed multiple immunodominant subclonotypes.

No antigen has been assigned to these receptors. Sequencing input: PBMCs. The origin of the receptors is a human donor with T large granular lymphocyte leukemia. Some clones in this sample may be carry-over from other donors' samples.

This clone was counted a few times. The rearrangement uses TRBV14 and TRBJ2-5; D perhaps matches TRBD1 (5 bases). V lost 7 bases and J lost 4, with 13 bases in between. The germline gives CDR1 SGHDN, CDR2 FVKESK. This CDR3 has 13 amino acids. The CDR3 spells CASNQGLRETQYF. As DNA, the CDR3 is TGTGCCAGCAACCAGGGTTTGAGAGAGACCCAGTACTTC.

Concerning this clone itself: At one of its ends the junction is not consistent with the germline gene, which may arise from a read error. V is TRBV12-5 and J is TRBJ1-2; D remains unclear. The V gene's germline CDR1 is LGHNT and CDR2 FRNRAP. The CDR3 is 10 amino acids. CDR3 loop: CASGSTTVSF. The CDR3 region has the DNA TGTGCTAGTGGTTCGACCACGGTCAGCTTC. The full variable domain, rest sourced from reference TRBV12-5 and TRBJ1-2, is DARVTQTPRHKVTEMGQEVTMRCQPILGHNTVFWYRQTMMQGLELLAYFRNRAPLDDSGMPKDRFSAEMPDATLATLKIQPSEPRDSAVYFCASGSTTVSFGSGTRLTVV.

This clone occurred once. The rearrangement uses TRBV10-2 and TRBJ2-5; 12 positions match TRBD1. This CDR3 is built from 16 residues. The V gene end was trimmed by 4 bases and the J gene end by 4 bases; junction bases not matched to a gene: 7. Per germline, CDR1 WSHSY and CDR2 SAAADI. The DNA of the CDR3 is TGCGCCAGCAGTGGGATGGGACAGGGGGCAATAGAGACCCAGTACTTC. It codes for CASSGMGQGAIETQYF.

The genes are TRBV18 and TRBJ2-5; either TRBD1 or TRBD2 may fit D (5 bases each). Trimming shortened V by 3 bases and J by 4 bases, and 12 bases separated the two germline ends. The CDR3 consists of 14 residues. The germline CDR1 and CDR2 sequences are KGHSH and LQKENI. The CDR3 sequence: CASSPPGTAETQYF. The CDR3 nucleotides are TGTGCCAGCTCACCTCCTGGGACCGCAGAGACCCAGTACTTC.